The entry below gives a single TCR beta chain sequence along with its context. The antigen is not known. CDR1 is MNHEY and CDR2 is SVGAGI in the germline V gene. This CDR3 has 13 amino acids. The V gene lost 8 bases and the J gene lost 0 bases, with 11 bases spanning the gap. These data originate in a study of T-cell memory formation after mild COVID-19. Study-wide points: CD4/CD8 balance characterized clones contracting day 15 to 85, and CD4+ skew characterized later expanders.

Libraries for TCRalpha and TCRbeta carried sample barcodes and unique molecular identifiers via 5'RACE. MiXCR, applied by TCRdb to the 5' RACE reads, yields one record per CDR3 protein. This table has approximately 400,000 distinct CDR3 sequences, more than 15% appearing once. The TCR originated in a man between 18 and 35 years old who had mild COVID-19 (a few samples of this study predate the infection). Cell type and time point are not known. The sample consisted of PBMCs or a T cell subset sorted from them (not recorded which). V and J are TRBV6-5 and TRBJ2-7, with D tentatively TRBD2 (6 bases). The CDR3 sequence is CASALSGSYEQYF. CDR3 nucleotide sequence: TGTGCCAGCGCTCTTAGCGGCTCCTACGAGCAGTACTTC.